Here is one T cell receptor (beta chain) with its context. These data belong to a study of cytomegalovirus exposure and HLA in healthy donors. V shed 8 bases and J shed 2 bases, with 12 bases lying between them. Germline V lookup: CDR1 MNHNS, CDR2 SASEGT. The CDR3 has 13 residues. The study ran its PCR with 60 Vbeta and 13 Jbeta primers. The data were produced by immunoSEQ multiplex PCR, yet TCRdb's version contains in-frame clones alone and is incomplete. The repertoire holds about 250,000 clones, with approximately 84% as singletons. Sequences were obtained from PBMCs. The J gene is TRBJ1-2, the V gene TRBV6-1, with D tentatively TRBD1 (6 bases). The TCR originated in a girl aged 2-10 years in good health and CMV-seronegative. DNA of the CDR3: TGTGCCAGCCCAAACAGGGAAAACTATGGCTACACCTTC. Protein: CASPNRENYGYTF.